The sequence of this TCR beta chain was determined in a study of blood T cell repertoires in COVID-19. For the study at large: Samples representing acute and convalescent COVID-19 were sourced from the United States, Italy and Spain.

Study processing details: The assay estimated nucleated cells by amplifying reference gene primers. Libraries were prepared by immunoSEQ multiplex PCR; TCRdb keeps only in-frame clonotypes and omits some of them. Clone size and the V and J calls come from that table; the DNA yielded D and trimming. The table includes 45,000 to 55,000 clones, about 83% detected once. Trimming removed 2 bases from V and 2 bases from J; junction bases left unmatched: 9. The CDR3 spans 18 residues. Germline assignment: CDR1 SGHTA and CDR2 FQGNSA. The chain employs TRBV7-2 and TRBJ2-1; 10 nucleotides align to TRBD2. Sequenced: peripheral blood. This sequence was found in a middle-aged man with acute or convalescent COVID-19. The CDR3 nucleotides read TGTGCCAGCAGCTTAAGGGGGACTAGCGCCATCGCCTACAATGAGCAGTTCTTC. This translates into CASSLRGTSAIAYNEQFF.